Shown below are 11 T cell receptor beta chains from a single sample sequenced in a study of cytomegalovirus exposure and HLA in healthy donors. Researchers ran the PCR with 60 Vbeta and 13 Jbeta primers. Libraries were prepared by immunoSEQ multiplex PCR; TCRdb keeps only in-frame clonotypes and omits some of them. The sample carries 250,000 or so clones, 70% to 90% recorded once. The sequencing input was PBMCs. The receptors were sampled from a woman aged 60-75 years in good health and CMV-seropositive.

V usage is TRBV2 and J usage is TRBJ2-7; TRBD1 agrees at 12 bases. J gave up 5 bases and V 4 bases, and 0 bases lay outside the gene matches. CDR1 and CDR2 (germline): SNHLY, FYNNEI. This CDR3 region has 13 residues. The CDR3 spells CASSGDRGHEQYF. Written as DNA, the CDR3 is TGTGCCAGCAGTGGGGACAGGGGGCACGAGCAGTACTTC. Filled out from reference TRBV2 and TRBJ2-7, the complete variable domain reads EPEVTQTPSHQVTQMGQEVILRCVPISNHLYFYWYRQILGQKVEFLVSFYNNEISEKSEIFDDQFSVERPDGSNFTLKIRSTKLEDSAMYFCASSGDRGHEQYFGPGTRLTVT.

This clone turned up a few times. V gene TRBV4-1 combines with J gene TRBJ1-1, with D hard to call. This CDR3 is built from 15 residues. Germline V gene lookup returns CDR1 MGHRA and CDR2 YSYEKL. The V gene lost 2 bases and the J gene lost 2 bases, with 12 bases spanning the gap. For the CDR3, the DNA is TGCGCCAGCAGCCAACAAATGGCGGGTAACACTGAAGCTTTCTTT. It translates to CASSQQMAGNTEAFF.

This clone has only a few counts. CDR3 protein: CASSQSSSGRPYEQYF. The CDR3 DNA reads TGCGCCAGCAGTCAATCGTCTAGCGGGAGGCCCTACGAGCAGTACTTC. The genes are TRBV23-1 and TRBJ2-7; 11 bases are shared with TRBD2. TRBV23-1 is an open reading frame, and its role is uncertain. This CDR3 region has 16 residues. Trimming at V came to 0 bases and at J to 2 bases, leaving 3 bases not matched to a gene.

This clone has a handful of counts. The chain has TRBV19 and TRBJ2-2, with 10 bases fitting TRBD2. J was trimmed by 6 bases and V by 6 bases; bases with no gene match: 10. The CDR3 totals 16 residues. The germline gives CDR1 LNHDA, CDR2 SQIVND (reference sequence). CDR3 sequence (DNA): TGTGCCAGTAGCCCTTGGGACAGCGGGAGGGCCGGGGAGCTGTTTTTT. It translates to CASSPWDSGRAGELFF. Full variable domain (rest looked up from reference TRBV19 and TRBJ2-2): DGGITQSPKYLFRKEGQNVTLSCEQNLNHDAMYWYRQDPGQGLRLIYYSQIVNDFQKGDIAEGYSVSREKKESFPLTVTSAQKNPTAFYLCASSPWDSGRAGELFFGEGSRLTVL.

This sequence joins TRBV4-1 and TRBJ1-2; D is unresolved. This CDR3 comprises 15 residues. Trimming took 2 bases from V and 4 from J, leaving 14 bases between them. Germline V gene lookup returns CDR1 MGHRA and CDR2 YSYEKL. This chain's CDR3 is CASSQPNRDSYGYTF. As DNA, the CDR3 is TGCGCCAGCAGCCAACCCAACCGGGATTCCTATGGCTACACCTTC.

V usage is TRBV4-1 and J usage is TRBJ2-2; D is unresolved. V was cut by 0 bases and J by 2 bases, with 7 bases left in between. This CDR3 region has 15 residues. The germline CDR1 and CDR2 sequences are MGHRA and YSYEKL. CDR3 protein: CASSQDPLNTGELFF. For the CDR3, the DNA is TGCGCCAGCAGCCAAGATCCCCTAAACACCGGGGAGCTGTTTTTT.

The CDR3 bases are TGCGCCAGCAGCAAGGGACTAGCGCTAACAGATACGCAGTATTTT. Protein: CASSKGLALTDTQYF. This sequence joins TRBV5-1 and TRBJ2-3, with 10 bases fitting TRBD2. The germline V gene encodes CDR1 SGHRS and CDR2 YFSETQ. J gave up 3 bases and V 4 bases, and 5 bases lay outside the gene matches. CDR3 length equals 15 residues.

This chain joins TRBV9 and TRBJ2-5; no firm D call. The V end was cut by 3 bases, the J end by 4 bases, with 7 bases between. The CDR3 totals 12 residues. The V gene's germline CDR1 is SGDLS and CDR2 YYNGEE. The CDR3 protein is CASSGRGETQYF. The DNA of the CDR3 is TGTGCCAGCAGCGGACGAGGAGAGACCCAGTACTTC.

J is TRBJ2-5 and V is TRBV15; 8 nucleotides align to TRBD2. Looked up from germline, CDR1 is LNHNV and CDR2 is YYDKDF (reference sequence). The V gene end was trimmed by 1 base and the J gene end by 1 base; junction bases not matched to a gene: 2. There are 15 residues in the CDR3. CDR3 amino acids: CATSRAGGAQETQYF. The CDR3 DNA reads TGTGCCACCAGCAGAGCCGGGGGGGCCCAAGAGACCCAGTACTTC.

CDR3 bases: TGTGCCAGCAACATCAGGGTTCAGCCCCAGCATTTT. It encodes CASNIRVQPQHF. The chain is built from TRBV28 and TRBJ1-5, with a tentative D call TRBD1 (5 bases). This CDR3 comprises 12 residues. Germline loops: CDR1 MDHEN, CDR2 SYDVKM. Trimming took 7 bases from V and 6 from J, leaving 10 bases between them.

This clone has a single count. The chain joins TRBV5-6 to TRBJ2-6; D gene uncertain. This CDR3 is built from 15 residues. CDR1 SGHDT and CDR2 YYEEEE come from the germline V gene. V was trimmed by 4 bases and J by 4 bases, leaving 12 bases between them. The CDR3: CASSPSTRGANVLTF. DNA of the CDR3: TGTGCCAGCAGCCCCAGTACCCGCGGGGCCAACGTCCTGACTTTC.